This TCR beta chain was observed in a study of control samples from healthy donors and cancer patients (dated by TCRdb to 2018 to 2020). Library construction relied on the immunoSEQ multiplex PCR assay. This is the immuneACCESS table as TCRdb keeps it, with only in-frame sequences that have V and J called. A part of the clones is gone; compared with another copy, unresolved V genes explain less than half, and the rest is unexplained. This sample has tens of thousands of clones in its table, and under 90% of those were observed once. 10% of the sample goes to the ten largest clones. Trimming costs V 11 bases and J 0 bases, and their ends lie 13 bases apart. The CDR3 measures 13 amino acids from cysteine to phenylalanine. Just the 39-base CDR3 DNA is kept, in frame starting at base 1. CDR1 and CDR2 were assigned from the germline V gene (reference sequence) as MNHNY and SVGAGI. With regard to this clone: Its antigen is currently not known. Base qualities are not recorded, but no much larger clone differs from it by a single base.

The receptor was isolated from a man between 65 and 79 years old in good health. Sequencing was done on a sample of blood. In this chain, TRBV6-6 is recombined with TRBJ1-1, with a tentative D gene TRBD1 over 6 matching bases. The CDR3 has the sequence CASEGGLNTEAFF. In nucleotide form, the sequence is TGTGCCTCGGAGGGGGGGTTGAACACTGAAGCTTTCTTT.